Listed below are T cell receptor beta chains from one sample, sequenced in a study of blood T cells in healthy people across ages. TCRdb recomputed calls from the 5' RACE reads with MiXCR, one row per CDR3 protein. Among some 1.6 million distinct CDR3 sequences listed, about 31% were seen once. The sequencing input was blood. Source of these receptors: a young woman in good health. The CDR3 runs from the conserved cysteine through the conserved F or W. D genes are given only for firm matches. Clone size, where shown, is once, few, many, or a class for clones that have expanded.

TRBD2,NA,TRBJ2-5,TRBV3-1,CASSHIPGGGARETQYF,TGTGCCAGCAGCCATATCCCGGGCGGGGGGGCCCGAGAGACCCAGTACTTC
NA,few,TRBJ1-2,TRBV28,CASSTLILYGYTF,TGTGCCAGCAGCACGTTAATTCTCTATGGCTACACCTTC
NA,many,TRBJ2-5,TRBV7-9,CASSLRVETQYF,TGTGCCAGCAGCTTACGTGTAGAGACCCAGTACTTC
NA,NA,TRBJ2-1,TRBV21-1,CASSKFVWWGGGASGRCNEQFF,NA
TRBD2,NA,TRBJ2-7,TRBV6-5,CASSTGTSGTPKYEQYF,TGTGCCAGCAGTACTGGGACTAGCGGGACCCCCAAGTACGAGCAGTACTTC
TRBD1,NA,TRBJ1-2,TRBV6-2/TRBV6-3,CASSSYWTGGKGYTF,TGTGCCAGCAGTTCTTACTGGACAGGGGGTAAGGGCTACACCTTC
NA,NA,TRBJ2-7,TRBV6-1,CASSEVGRVTYEQYF,TGTGCCAGCAGTGAGGTAGGGAGAGTAACCTACGAGCAGTACTTC
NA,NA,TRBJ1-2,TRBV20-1,CSARDYGKSGYGYTF,TGCAGTGCTAGAGATTATGGCAAGAGCGGCTATGGCTACACCTTC
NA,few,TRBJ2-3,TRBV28,CASSFSGGNPTDTQYF,TGTGCCAGCAGTTTTTCTGGCGGGAATCCCACAGATACGCAGTATTTT
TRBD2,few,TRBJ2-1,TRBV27,CASIPAGGPDNEQFF,TGTGCCAGCATCCCAGCGGGGGGCCCCGACAATGAGCAGTTCTTC
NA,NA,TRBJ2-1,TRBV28,CASSLPRTLIGENEQFF,TGTGCCAGCAGTTTACCCCGGACCCTGATTGGGGAAAATGAGCAGTTCTTC
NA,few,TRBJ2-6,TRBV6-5,CASNQGYGANVLTF,TGTGCCAGCAATCAGGGGTACGGGGCCAACGTCCTGACTTTC
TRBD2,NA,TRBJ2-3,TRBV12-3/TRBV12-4,CASSSGRERGDTQYF,TGTGCCAGCAGTTCGGGGAGGGAGCGGGGAGATACGCAGTATTTT
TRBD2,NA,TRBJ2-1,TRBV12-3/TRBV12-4,CASSILALVYNEQFF,TGTGCCAGCAGCATACTAGCGCTAGTCTACAATGAGCAGTTCTTC
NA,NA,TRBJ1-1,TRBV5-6,CASSLRRQESGEAFF,TGTGCCAGCAGCTTGCGAAGACAGGAAAGCGGGGAAGCTTTCTTT
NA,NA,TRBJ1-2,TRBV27,CASSWGMRDYGYTF,TGTGCCAGCAGTTGGGGCATGCGGGACTATGGCTACACCTTC
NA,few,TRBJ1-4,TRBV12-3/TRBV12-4,CASSRTDARRKLFF,TGTGCCAGCAGCCGGACTGATGCCAGGAGAAAACTGTTTTTT
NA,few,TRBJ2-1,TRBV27,CASSGWGGAVNEQFF,TGTGCCAGCTCCGGATGGGGGGGCGCGGTCAATGAGCAGTTCTTC
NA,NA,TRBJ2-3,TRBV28,CASSFGELTDTQYF,TGTGCCAGCAGTTTTGGGGAACTCACAGATACGCAGTATTTT
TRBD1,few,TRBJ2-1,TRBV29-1,CSVDPGQGVYNEQFF,TGCAGCGTTGACCCGGGACAGGGAGTGTACAATGAGCAGTTCTTC